The 26 T cell receptor beta chains reported below all come from one sample, sequenced in a study of T-cell memory formation after mild COVID-19. MiXCR was run by TCRdb on the 5' RACE reads, yielding one entry per CDR3 protein. Among 100,000 or so distinct CDR3 sequences, approximately 12% were seen once, and the ten largest hold roughly 40%. The source material was PBMCs or a T cell subset sorted from them (not recorded which). These receptors were taken from a man between 18 and 35 years old who had mild COVID-19 (a few samples of this study predate the infection). Cell type and time point are not known.

The chain employs TRBV2 and TRBJ2-3; 9 nucleotides line up with TRBD2. This CDR3 has 15 residues. Per the germline V gene, CDR1 is SNHLY and CDR2 is FYNNEI. V was pared by 6 bases and J by 2 bases, with 6 bases of the junction left unmatched. In DNA form, the CDR3 reads TGTGCCAGCAGGGAGCGGGGGGTGGTCACAGATACGCAGTATTTT. Amino acids: CASRERGVVTDTQYF.

This clonotype was picked up a small number of times. This chain joins TRBV5-1 and TRBJ2-3; D tentatively reads TRBD1 or TRBD2 (6 bases each). The CDR3 consists of 16 residues. Germline V CDR1 and CDR2: SGHRS, YFSETQ. The V and J ends lost 1 base and 3 bases respectively, with 15 bases between them. CDR3 DNA sequence: TGCGCCAGCAGCTTGCCCAAGGAGGGGGTAACAGATACGCAGTATTTT. This translates into CASSLPKEGVTDTQYF.

This clonotype has a handful of counts. The chain recombines TRBV5-1 with TRBJ2-5, with TRBD2 matching over 8 bases. Germline loops: CDR1 SGHRS, CDR2 YFSETQ. CDR3 length equals 15 residues. The V gene end was trimmed by 0 bases and the J gene end by 5 bases; junction bases not matched to a gene: 6. The chain's CDR3 is CASSLDRGGAETQYF. In DNA form, the CDR3 reads TGCGCCAGCAGCTTGGACCGGGGGGGCGCGGAGACCCAGTACTTC.

This clonotype was picked up a small number of times. The chain joins TRBV9 to TRBJ2-7; tentative D call: TRBD2 (7 bases). CDR3 length: 14 amino acids. Germline CDR1 and CDR2: SGDLS and YYNGEE. Deletions cut 2 bases from V and 6 bases from J, with 15 bases between. The DNA for the CDR3 is TGTGCCAGCAGCGTTGGGGGGGCATCGGGCGAGCAGTACTTC. Protein product: CASSVGGASGEQYF.

This clonotype was counted at least ten times. This chain connects TRBV6-2 or TRBV6-3 to TRBJ2-2; TRBD1 aligns across 7 bases. Germline CDR1 MNHEY, CDR2 SVGEGT. This CDR3 is built from 13 residues. J lost 7 bases, V lost 10 bases, and 9 bases had no gene match. CDR3 loop: CATLDRDGGELFF. The CDR3 nucleotides read TGTGCCACACTTGACAGGGATGGCGGGGAGCTGTTTTTT.

V and J are TRBV7-9 and TRBJ1-6, with D possibly TRBD1 on 5 matching bases. The V and J ends lost 5 bases and 7 bases respectively, with 15 bases between them. The CDR3 loop spans 15 amino acids. Germline loops: CDR1 SEHNR, CDR2 FQNEAQ (reference sequence). CDR3 coding DNA: TGTGCCAGCAGCCCTAGTGGGGGGGAAAATTCACCCCTCCACTTT. It encodes CASSPSGGENSPLHF.

This clonotype has only a few counts. The chain links TRBV7-9 to TRBJ2-3; D ambiguous. This CDR3 spans 13 amino acids. The V end was cut by 5 bases, the J end by 7 bases, with 13 bases between. Germline assignment: CDR1 SEHNR and CDR2 FQNEAQ (reference sequence). The CDR3 bases are TGTGCCAGCAGCCCTCCCTTCGGTTATACGCAGTATTTT. Translation: CASSPPFGYTQYF.

This chain joins TRBV12-5 and TRBJ2-7; a possible D gene is TRBD1 (5 bases). The germline V and J ends were trimmed by 3 bases and 6 bases, with 12 bases remaining between them. CDR1 is LGHNT and CDR2 is FRNRAP in the germline V gene. The CDR3 totals 13 residues. The CDR3 spells CASGFYDRTEQYF. CDR3 sequence (DNA): TGTGCTAGTGGTTTCTATGACAGAACCGAGCAGTACTTC.

This clonotype was counted a few times. This chain uses TRBV7-2 with TRBJ2-5; D is undetermined. V was cut by 5 bases and J by 9 bases, with 13 bases left in between. The CDR3 consists of 12 residues. Germline-derived CDR1 and CDR2 are SGHTA and FQGNSA. For the CDR3, the DNA is TGTGCCAGCAGCCCCCGGGTGTTTTCCCAGTACTTC. As protein: CASSPRVFSQYF.

This chain uses TRBV7-2 with TRBJ2-5, with D perhaps matching TRBD1 (8 bases). CDR3 length: 16 residues. V was trimmed by 5 bases and J by 3 bases, leaving 19 bases between them. CDR1 is SGHTA and CDR2 is FQGNSA in the germline V gene. CDR3 sequence: CASSAGDTGGEETQYF. In nucleotides, the CDR3 is TGTGCCAGCAGCGCCGGGGACACAGGGGGGGAAGAGACCCAGTACTTC.

In this sample, this clonotype turned up many times. The chain has TRBV4-1 and TRBJ2-3; 7 bases agree with TRBD2. CDR1 is MGHRA and CDR2 is YSYEKL in the germline V gene. The V segment lost 5 bases and the J segment 5 bases; nucleotides outside the gene matches: 7. This CDR3 region has 14 residues. CDR3 in amino acids: CASSASGVGDTQYF. The CDR3 DNA reads TGCGCCAGCAGCGCAAGCGGGGTAGGAGATACGCAGTATTTT.

Only a few counts were recorded for this clonotype. The chain employs TRBV6-5 and TRBJ2-3, with 14 nucleotides matching TRBD2. The CDR3 runs 16 residues. J lost 3 bases, V lost 4 bases, and 3 bases had no gene match. Germline V gene sequence: CDR1 MNHEY, CDR2 SVGAGI. CDR3 loop: CASSWGLAGVTDTQYF. The CDR3, as DNA: TGTGCCAGCAGTTGGGGACTAGCGGGAGTGACAGATACGCAGTATTTT.

This clonotype has at least ten counts. The chain carries TRBV7-9 and TRBJ2-3; 7 bases fit TRBD1. Germline V CDR1 and CDR2: SEHNR, FQNEAQ (reference sequence). This CDR3 region has 14 residues. Germline trimming cut 4 bases from V and 2 bases from J; bases unmatched to any gene: 3. This CDR3 reads CASSWDSPTDTQYF. CDR3 bases: TGTGCCAGCAGCTGGGACAGCCCCACAGATACGCAGTATTTT.

This sequence joins TRBV29-1 and TRBJ1-3; tentative D call: TRBD1 (5 bases). The CDR3 covers 13 residues. The germline V gene encodes CDR1 SQVTM and CDR2 ANQGSEA. The V end was cut by 6 bases, the J end by 1 base, with 10 bases between. CDR3 sequence: CSVLQGSGNTIYF. The CDR3 DNA reads as TGCAGCGTACTGCAGGGATCTGGAAACACCATATATTTT.

This clonotype has only a few counts. The chain has TRBV4-1 and TRBJ2-7, with TRBD2 matching over 14 bases. Germline values: CDR1 MGHRA, CDR2 YSYEKL. The CDR3 consists of 18 residues. Losses at the gene ends were 0 bases for V and 4 bases for J; bases not matched to a gene: 8. The CDR3 nucleotides read TGCGCCAGCAGCCAAGAACTTCCGGGACTAGCGGGGGAATACGAGCAGTACTTC. Its protein product is CASSQELPGLAGEYEQYF.

This clonotype was picked up many times. The J gene is TRBJ1-1, the V gene TRBV20-1, with unresolved D. This CDR3 spans 13 amino acids. V lost 1 base to trimming and J lost 2 bases, with 8 bases between them. CDR1 and CDR2 from the germline V gene are DFQATT and SNEGSKA (reference sequence). CDR3 sequence: CSARGTVNTEAFF. In nucleotides, the CDR3 is TGCAGTGCTAGAGGCACCGTAAACACTGAAGCTTTCTTT.

At least ten counts were recorded for this clonotype. The genes are TRBV27 and TRBJ1-1, with TRBD1 matching 10 bases. In germline, CDR1 is MNHEY, CDR2 SMNVEV (reference sequence). Germline trimming cut 2 bases from V and 1 base from J; bases unmatched to any gene: 1. The CDR3 consists of 15 residues. CDR3 in amino acids: CASSLGTGANTEAFF. CDR3 nucleotide sequence: TGTGCCAGCAGTTTAGGGACAGGGGCGAACACTGAAGCTTTCTTT.

The table lists this clonotype with a few counts. The gene calls are TRBV18 and TRBJ1-1; unclear D gene. Trimming shortened V by 0 bases and J by 3 bases, and 8 bases separated the two germline ends. Germline assignment: CDR1 KGHSH and CDR2 LQKENI. The CDR3 spans 14 residues. The CDR3 bases are TGTGCCAGCTCACCACCGGGTAGCCACACTGAAGCTTTCTTT. This encodes CASSPPGSHTEAFF. The whole variable domain, remainder taken from reference TRBV18 and TRBJ1-1, is NAGVMQNPRHLVRRRGQEARLRCSPMKGHSHVYWYRQLPEEGLKFMVYLQKENIIDESGMPKERFSAEFPKEGPSILRIQQVVRGDSAAYFCASSPPGSHTEAFFGQGTRLTVV.

A few counts support this clonotype. The rearrangement uses TRBV6-2 or TRBV6-3 and TRBJ2-7, with D possibly matching TRBD1 (5 bases). Between the trimmed V and J ends, which lost 5 bases and 4 bases, there was a span of 9 bases. Germline CDR1 is MNHEY and CDR2 is SVGEGT. The CDR3 length is 12 residues. The chain's CDR3 is CASSQDRYEQYV. Written as DNA, the CDR3 is TGTGCCAGCAGTCAAGACAGATACGAGCAGTACGTC.

This clonotype was found many times. The rearrangement links TRBV19 to TRBJ1-1, with TRBD1 identical over 9 bases. J gave up 7 bases and V 7 bases, and 22 bases lay outside the gene matches. The CDR3 spans 18 residues. Germline V gene sequence: CDR1 LNHDA, CDR2 SQIVND (reference sequence). The CDR3 nucleotides are TGTGCCAGTATGGAGGACAGGGGCCGGCAGGGGAGGGAGGGTGAAGCTTTCTTT. It translates to CASMEDRGRQGREGEAFF.

This sequence joins TRBV12-3 or TRBV12-4 and TRBJ1-2, with 9 nucleotides matching TRBD1. The CDR3 consists of 15 residues. Germline trimming cut 6 bases from V and 1 base from J; bases unmatched to any gene: 6. CDR3 bases: TGTGCCAGCAGCCAGCCGGGACAGGGTAACTATGGCTACACCTTC. Its translation: CASSQPGQGNYGYTF.

V usage is TRBV27 and J usage is TRBJ2-5, with D maybe TRBD1 (6 bases). V was cut by 3 bases and J by 1 base, with 15 bases left in between. The CDR3 is made up of 16 amino acids. Germline lookup yields CDR1 MNHEY and CDR2 SMNVEV (reference sequence). In DNA form, the CDR3 reads TGTGCCAGCAGTTTCGCCCCCGGGACACTCCAAGAGACCCAGTACTTC. Translation: CASSFAPGTLQETQYF.

This clonotype was counted at least ten times. The rearrangement joins TRBV6-5 to TRBJ2-7, with a tentative D call TRBD2 (6 bases). The CDR3 length is 13 residues. Trimming stripped 8 bases from V and 3 bases from J, with 14 bases between. Germline V gives CDR1 MNHEY, CDR2 SVGAGI. The CDR3 protein is CASAVGTFYEQYF. The CDR3 DNA reads as TGTGCCAGCGCAGTTGGGACTTTCTACGAGCAGTACTTC.

The chain uses TRBV6-5 and TRBJ2-3, with TRBD1 identical over 8 bases. The germline gives CDR1 MNHEY, CDR2 SVGAGI. This CDR3 region has 13 residues. After removal of 6 bases from V and 1 base from J, the junction contained 0 bases not matched to a gene. Written as DNA, the CDR3 is TGTGCCAGCAGGGGACAGGGCACAGATACGCAGTATTTT. This translates into CASRGQGTDTQYF.

This clonotype was counted a few times. The chain combines TRBV7-9 with TRBJ1-1; maybe TRBD1 (5 bases). V was shortened by 1 base and J by 0 bases, with 6 bases between the two germline ends. Germline CDR1 is SEHNR and CDR2 is FQNEAQ (reference sequence). CDR3 length: 14 amino acids. CDR3 region: CASSLGTLNTEAFF. The CDR3 bases are TGTGCCAGCAGCTTAGGGACACTGAACACTGAAGCTTTCTTT.

As DNA, the CDR3 is TGTGCCAGCAGCTTAGGCCAGGGGTGGGAAGCTTTCTTT. Its translation: CASSLGQGWEAFF. The chain uses TRBV7-8 and TRBJ1-1; TRBD1 is a possible D gene (6 bases). The CDR3 loop spans 13 amino acids. Germline V CDR1 and CDR2: SGHVS, FQNEAQ. Trimming pared 1 base from V and 8 bases from J, leaving 11 bases between.